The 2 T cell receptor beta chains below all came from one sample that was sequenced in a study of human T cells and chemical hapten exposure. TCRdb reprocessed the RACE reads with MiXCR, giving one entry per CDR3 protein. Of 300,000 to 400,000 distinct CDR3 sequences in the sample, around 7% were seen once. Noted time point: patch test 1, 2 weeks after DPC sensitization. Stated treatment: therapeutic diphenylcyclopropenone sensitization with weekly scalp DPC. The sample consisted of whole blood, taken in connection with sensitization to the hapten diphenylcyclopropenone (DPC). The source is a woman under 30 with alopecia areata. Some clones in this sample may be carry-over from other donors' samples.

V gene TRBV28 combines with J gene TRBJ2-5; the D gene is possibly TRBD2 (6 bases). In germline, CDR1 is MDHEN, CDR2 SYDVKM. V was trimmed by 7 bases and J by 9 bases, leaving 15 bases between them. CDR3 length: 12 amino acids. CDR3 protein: CASKRDPGAQYF. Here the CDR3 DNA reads TGTGCCAGCAAGAGGGACCCGGGGGCCCAGTACTTC.

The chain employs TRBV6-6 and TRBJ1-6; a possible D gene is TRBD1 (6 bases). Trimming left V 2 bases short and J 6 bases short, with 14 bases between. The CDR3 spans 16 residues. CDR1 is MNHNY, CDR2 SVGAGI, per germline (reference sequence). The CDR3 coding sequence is TGTGCCAGCAGTTACGCGGGACAAACTTTTAATTCACCCCTCCACTTT. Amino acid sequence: CASSYAGQTFNSPLHF.